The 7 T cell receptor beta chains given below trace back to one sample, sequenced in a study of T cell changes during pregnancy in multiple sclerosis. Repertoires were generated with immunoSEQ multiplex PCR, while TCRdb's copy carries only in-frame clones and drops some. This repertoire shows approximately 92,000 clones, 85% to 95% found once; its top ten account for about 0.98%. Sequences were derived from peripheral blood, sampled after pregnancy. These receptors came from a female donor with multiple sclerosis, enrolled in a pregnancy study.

CDR3 sequence: CASSPGTNEAFF. CDR3 in DNA: TGCGCCAGCAGCCCTGGGACAAATGAAGCTTTCTTT. This chain uses TRBV5-1 with TRBJ1-1, with D perhaps matching TRBD1 (6 bases). This CDR3 is built from 12 residues. The V end was cut by 4 bases, the J end by 7 bases, with 11 bases between. Looked up from germline, CDR1 is SGHRS and CDR2 is YFSETQ. Variable domain in full (rest from reference TRBV5-1 and TRBJ1-1): KAGVTQTPRYLIKTRGQQVTLSCSPISGHRSVSWYQQTPGQGLQFLFEYFSETQRNKGNFPGRFSGRQFSNSRSEMNVSTLELGDSALYLCASSPGTNEAFFGQGTRLTVV.

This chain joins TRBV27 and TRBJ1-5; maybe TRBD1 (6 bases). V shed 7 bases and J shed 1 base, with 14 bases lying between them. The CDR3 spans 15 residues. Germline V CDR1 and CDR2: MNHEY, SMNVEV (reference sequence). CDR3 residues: CASILRQVSNQPQHF. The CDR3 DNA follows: TGTGCCAGCATCCTTAGACAGGTAAGCAATCAGCCCCAGCATTTT.

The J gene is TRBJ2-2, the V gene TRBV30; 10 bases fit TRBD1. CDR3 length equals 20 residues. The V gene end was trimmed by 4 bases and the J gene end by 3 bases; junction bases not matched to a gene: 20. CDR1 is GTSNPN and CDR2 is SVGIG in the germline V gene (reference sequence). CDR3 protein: CAWITSRDRGLQVDTGELFF. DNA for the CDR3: TGTGCCTGGATTACCAGTCGGGACAGGGGACTCCAAGTGGACACCGGGGAGCTGTTTTTT.

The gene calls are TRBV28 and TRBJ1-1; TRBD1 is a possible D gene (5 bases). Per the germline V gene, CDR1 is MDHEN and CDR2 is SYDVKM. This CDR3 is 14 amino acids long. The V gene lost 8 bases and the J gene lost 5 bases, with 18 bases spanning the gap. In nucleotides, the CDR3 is TGTGCCAGCCTCAGTCCTGGTGGACATACTGAAGCTTTCTTT. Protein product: CASLSPGGHTEAFF.

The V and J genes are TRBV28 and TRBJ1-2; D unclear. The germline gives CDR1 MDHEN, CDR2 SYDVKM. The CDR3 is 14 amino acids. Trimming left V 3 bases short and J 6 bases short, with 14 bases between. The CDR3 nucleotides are TGTGCCAGCAGTTTGGTTTCTCGCCCAGATGGCTACACCTTC. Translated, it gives CASSLVSRPDGYTF.

CDR3 DNA: TGTGCCAGCAGTGGCGAGTCCTTTTACAATGAGCAGTTCTTC. Translating it yields CASSGESFYNEQFF. The chain employs TRBV2 and TRBJ2-1; no clear D. With 4 bases removed from V and 4 bases from J, the gap between germline ends came to 11 bases. The germline V gene has CDR1 SNHLY and CDR2 FYNNEI. The CDR3 length is 14 residues.

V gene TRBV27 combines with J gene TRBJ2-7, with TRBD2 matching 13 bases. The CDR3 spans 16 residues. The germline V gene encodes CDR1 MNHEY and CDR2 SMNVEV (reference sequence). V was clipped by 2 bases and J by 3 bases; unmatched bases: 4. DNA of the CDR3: TGTGCCAGCAGTTTACGCGGGACTAGCGGGGTCTACGAGCAGTACTTC. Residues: CASSLRGTSGVYEQYF.